The 30 T cell receptor beta chains below come from one sample, sequenced in a study of cytomegalovirus exposure and HLA in healthy donors. It was with 60 Vbeta and 13 Jbeta primers that the PCR ran. Clones were sequenced by immunoSEQ multiplex PCR, and TCRdb holds only the in-frame ones, with some missing. Of over 110,000 clones in the sample, 75% to 85% were seen once. Source material: PBMCs. All receptors derive from a woman between 40 and 55 years old in good health and CMV-seropositive.

The chain combines TRBV18 with TRBJ1-5; D gene uncertain. CDR1 KGHSH and CDR2 LQKENI come from the germline V gene. The CDR3 totals 13 residues. V lost 3 bases, J lost 2 bases, and 5 bases lay in between. As DNA, the CDR3 is TGTGCCAGCTCACCTGCGCGCAATCAGCCCCAGCATTTT. Amino acids: CASSPARNQPQHF.

The chain has TRBV5-1 and TRBJ2-1; 9 positions match TRBD1. The CDR3 loop spans 16 amino acids. With 2 bases clipped from V and 0 bases from J, the junction kept 3 bases outside the gene matches. Germline assignment: CDR1 SGHRS and CDR2 YFSETQ. In DNA, the CDR3 is TGCGCCAGCAGCTTCCGACAGGGGGACTCCTACAATGAGCAGTTCTTC. Translated, it gives CASSFRQGDSYNEQFF.

V gene TRBV6-5 combines with J gene TRBJ2-7, with 8 bases matching TRBD1. In germline, CDR1 is MNHEY, CDR2 SVGAGI. V lost 5 bases and J lost 6; bases outside the gene matches: 9. The CDR3 loop spans 14 amino acids. The CDR3 coding sequence is TGTGCCAGCAGTATCCCCAGGGGGCAAAGCGAGCAGTACTTC. It codes for CASSIPRGQSEQYF.

The rearrangement links TRBV7-3 to TRBJ2-7, with a tentative D call TRBD2 (5 bases). V lost 0 bases and J 1 base, leaving 7 bases between the germline ends. Germline values: CDR1 SGHTA, CDR2 FQGTGA. The CDR3 is 14 amino acids. This CDR3 reads CASSLTGDSYEQYF. The CDR3 bases are TGTGCCAGCAGCTTAACCGGGGATTCCTACGAGCAGTACTTC.

This sequence joins TRBV5-6 and TRBJ2-3, with TRBD2 matching 8 bases. Germline V gives CDR1 SGHDT, CDR2 YYEEEE. This CDR3 comprises 15 residues. After removal of 3 bases from V and 2 bases from J, the junction contained 5 bases not matched to a gene. CDR3 DNA sequence: TGTGCCAGCAGCTACGGGGGGGACAACACAGATACGCAGTATTTT. This sequence encodes CASSYGGDNTDTQYF.

The chain carries TRBV29-1 and TRBJ2-1, with 14 bases lining up with TRBD2. Germline loops: CDR1 SQVTM, CDR2 ANQGSEA. The CDR3 runs 13 residues. V shed 4 bases, J shed 7 bases, and the junction held 0 bases outside the gene matches. As DNA, the CDR3 is TGCAGCGTTGGACTAGCGGGAGGGAATGAGCAGTTCTTC. Residues: CSVGLAGGNEQFF.

The genes are TRBV4-1 and TRBJ2-5; D unclear. The germline gives CDR1 MGHRA, CDR2 YSYEKL. Trimming removed 0 bases at V and 1 base at J, with 6 bases between. The CDR3 runs to 14 residues. CDR3 loop: CASSQDDTQETQYF. The DNA of the CDR3 is TGCGCCAGCAGCCAAGATGACACCCAAGAGACCCAGTACTTC.

This sequence joins TRBV6-1 and TRBJ2-7; TRBD2 agrees at 11 bases. Trimming cost V 6 bases and J 1 base; bases outside gene matches: 5. Looked up from germline, CDR1 is MNHNS and CDR2 is SASEGT. There are 15 residues in the CDR3. The CDR3 spells CASSPTSGTSYEQYF. The CDR3 region has the DNA TGTGCCAGCAGCCCGACTAGCGGGACATCCTACGAGCAGTACTTC.

The chain links TRBV28 to TRBJ2-6; D not resolved. V was cut by 5 bases and J by 6 bases, with 8 bases left in between. The CDR3 covers 13 residues. Germline values: CDR1 MDHEN, CDR2 SYDVKM. The CDR3 is CASSPGSANVLTF. Written as DNA, the CDR3 is TGTGCCAGCAGTCCCGGGTCGGCCAACGTCCTGACTTTC.

This rearrangement joins TRBV7-9 to TRBJ2-3; 8 positions match TRBD1. Germline V gene lookup returns CDR1 SEHNR and CDR2 FQNEAQ (reference sequence). The CDR3 is made up of 15 amino acids. V shed 6 bases and J 2 bases; nucleotides not matched to a gene: 7. As DNA, the CDR3 is TGTGCCAGCAGGCCCCGGGACAGGAACACAGATACGCAGTATTTT. Its protein is CASRPRDRNTDTQYF.

This chain connects TRBV2 to TRBJ2-4, with TRBD2 matching 8 bases. This CDR3 spans 13 amino acids. V shed 5 bases, J shed 8 bases, and the junction held 5 bases outside the gene matches. Per the germline V gene, CDR1 is SNHLY and CDR2 is FYNNEI. CDR3 amino acids: CASSPGTSDIQYF. In DNA form, the CDR3 reads TGTGCCAGCAGTCCCGGGACTAGTGACATTCAGTACTTC.

V is TRBV15 and J is TRBJ1-1; TRBD1 agrees at 7 bases. The V segment lost 1 base and the J segment 4 bases; nucleotides outside the gene matches: 6. Germline assignment: CDR1 LNHNV and CDR2 YYDKDF (reference sequence). The CDR3 loop spans 15 amino acids. The CDR3: CATSRVEGAVTEAFF. The DNA for the CDR3 is TGTGCCACCAGCAGAGTAGAGGGGGCGGTCACTGAAGCTTTCTTT.

The CDR3 DNA reads as TGTGCCAGCAGCTTAGCGGGCGCGGGGGTTCTGTACTTC. Translated: CASSLAGAGVLYF. J is TRBJ2-7 and V is TRBV7-9; 7 bases match TRBD2. Germline lookup yields CDR1 SEHNR and CDR2 FQNEAQ (reference sequence). The CDR3 has 13 amino acids. V was clipped by 0 bases and J by 12 bases; unmatched bases: 8.

The chain is built from TRBV11-3 and TRBJ2-1, with D possibly matching TRBD2 (5 bases). CDR1 and CDR2 (germline): SGHNT, YENEEA. V gave up 3 bases and J gave up 10 bases, with 7 bases separating them. The CDR3 contains 11 residues. The CDR3 DNA sequence: TGTGCCAGCAGCTTCGGGATAGAGCAGTTCTTC. This translates into CASSFGIEQFF. The full variable domain, with the rest looked up from reference TRBV11-3 and TRBJ2-1, is EAGVVQSPRYKIIEKKQPVAFWCNPISGHNTLYWYLQNLGQGPELLIRYENEEAVDDSQLPKDRFSAERLKGVDSTLKIQPAELGDSAVYLCASSFGIEQFFGPGTRLTVL.

The rearrangement links TRBV23-1 to TRBJ2-7, with TRBD2 matching 7 bases. TRBV23-1 belongs to the ORF category, with a function that is uncertain. The CDR3 runs to 17 residues. V was clipped by 6 bases and J by 4 bases; unmatched bases: 18. CDR3 residues: CASSQPRTSVEQYEQYF. CDR3 coding DNA: TGCGCCAGCAGCCAGCCTAGGACTAGTGTTGAACAATACGAGCAGTACTTC.

This rearrangement joins TRBV7-9 to TRBJ1-4; D remains unclear. V lost 10 bases and J 0 bases, leaving 18 bases between the germline ends. Germline V gives CDR1 SEHNR, CDR2 FQNEAQ (reference sequence). The length of the CDR3 is 16 residues. CDR3 nucleotide sequence: TGTGCCACCTCCCCCGGGAAAGTTGCAACTAATGAAAAACTGTTTTTT. This sequence encodes CATSPGKVATNEKLFF.

The CDR3 region is CASSLNRGGEQFF. The CDR3 DNA follows: TGTGCCAGCAGCTTAAACAGGGGTGGTGAGCAGTTCTTC. This chain uses TRBV7-9 with TRBJ2-1, with 7 bases matching TRBD1. Germline V lookup: CDR1 SEHNR, CDR2 FQNEAQ (reference sequence). This CDR3 is 13 amino acids long. J lost 9 bases, V lost 2 bases, and 4 bases had no gene match.

V is TRBV10-3 and J is TRBJ2-7; tentative D call: TRBD2 (5 bases). The CDR3 sequence is 14 residues long. V was pared by 10 bases and J by 0 bases, with 16 bases between. CDR1 is ENHRY and CDR2 is SYGVKD in the germline V gene. The CDR3 coding sequence is TGTGCCACCGCCCGGACGGGAAGCTCCTACGAGCAGTACTTC. The encoded protein is CATARTGSSYEQYF.

This chain joins TRBV7-9 and TRBJ1-2, with 8 bases matching TRBD1. The CDR3 is 16 residues long. J gave up 5 bases and V 5 bases, and 13 bases lay outside the gene matches. The germline V gene has CDR1 SEHNR and CDR2 FQNEAQ (reference sequence). Here the CDR3 reads CASSHTTPGGPYGYTF. In nucleotides, the CDR3 is TGTGCCAGCAGCCACACTACCCCAGGGGGCCCTTATGGCTACACCTTC.

This rearrangement joins TRBV4-1 to TRBJ1-4; 7 bases align to TRBD1. From germline, CDR1 is MGHRA and CDR2 YSYEKL. This CDR3 contains 17 residues. J gave up 7 bases and V 1 base, and 12 bases lay outside the gene matches. CDR3 sequence (DNA): TGCGCCAGCAGCCAAGGACCAGGAAGGGGGCGCGGTGAAAAACTGTTTTTT. This gives the protein CASSQGPGRGRGEKLFF.

This chain joins TRBV9 and TRBJ2-1; 9 bases match TRBD1. Germline V lookup: CDR1 SGDLS, CDR2 YYNGEE. CDR3 length: 15 amino acids. Germline trimming cut 4 bases from V and 5 bases from J; bases unmatched to any gene: 7. DNA for the CDR3: TGTGCCAGCAGCCCCCGACAGGGGGGGGACAATGAGCAGTTCTTC. Its translation is CASSPRQGGDNEQFF.

This chain connects TRBV7-8 to TRBJ1-2; D is possibly TRBD1 (5 bases). The CDR3 consists of 15 residues. With 8 bases removed from V and 6 bases from J, the gap between germline ends came to 22 bases. The germline CDR1 and CDR2 sequences are SGHVS and FQNEAQ. DNA of the CDR3: TGTGCCAGCGGGGGGAGGGGACCGCCCTACCATGGCTACACCTTC. Translation gives CASGGRGPPYHGYTF. The full variable domain, its missing parts supplied by reference TRBV7-8 and TRBJ1-2, is GAGVSQSPRYKVAKRGQDVALRCDPISGHVSLFWYQQALGQGPEFLTYFQNEAQLDKSGLPSDRFFAERPEGSVSTLKIQRTQQEDSAVYLCASGGRGPPYHGYTFGSGTRLTVV.

The V and J genes are TRBV6-6 and TRBJ1-6; 11 bases are shared with TRBD1. V was clipped by 7 bases and J by 9 bases; unmatched bases: 2. The CDR3 covers 13 residues. Looked up from germline, CDR1 is MNHNY and CDR2 is SVGAGI (reference sequence). As DNA, the CDR3 is TGTGCCAGCAAGGGGACAGGGGGTTCACCCCTCCACTTT. It codes for CASKGTGGSPLHF.

V is TRBV27 and J is TRBJ2-5, with 7 bases that match TRBD1. Germline V gene sequence: CDR1 MNHEY, CDR2 SMNVEV (reference sequence). Trimming at V came to 5 bases and at J to 1 base, leaving 4 bases not matched to a gene. This CDR3 is 14 amino acids long. In nucleotides, the CDR3 is TGTGCCAGCAGTAAGACAGGGCCCCAAGAGACCCAGTACTTC. Translating gives CASSKTGPQETQYF.

The chain is built from TRBV18 and TRBJ2-5; 9 bases align to TRBD1. In germline, CDR1 is KGHSH, CDR2 LQKENI. This CDR3 region has 15 residues. Losses at the gene ends were 1 base for V and 5 bases for J; bases not matched to a gene: 5. Written as DNA, the CDR3 is TGTGCCAGCTCACCACGGACAGGGGTTGGGGAGACCCAGTACTTC. It translates to CASSPRTGVGETQYF.

To note about this clone: Other DNA sequences in this sample translate to the same CDR3. The chain links TRBV5-1 to TRBJ2-7, with D possibly matching TRBD2 (5 bases). The CDR3 has 14 residues. Germline loops: CDR1 SGHRS, CDR2 YFSETQ. Trimming shortened V by 0 bases and J by 2 bases, and 9 bases separated the two germline ends. The CDR3 spells CASSLESGPYEQYF. The DNA for the CDR3 is TGCGCCAGCAGCTTGGAGAGCGGACCCTACGAGCAGTACTTC.

Only one count was recorded for this clone. J is TRBJ2-4 and V is TRBV7-9; TRBD1 matches 8 bases. The CDR3 extends over 13 amino acids. V gave up 5 bases and J gave up 8 bases; unmatched junction bases: 5. The germline V gene encodes CDR1 SEHNR and CDR2 FQNEAQ (reference sequence). The CDR3 here is CASSKNRGDIQYF. The DNA for the CDR3 is TGTGCCAGCAGCAAGAACAGGGGGGACATTCAGTACTTC.

This clone appeared a few times. This chain links TRBV11-3 with TRBJ2-1; 11 bases match TRBD2. Germline-derived CDR1 and CDR2 are SGHNT and YENEEA. The trim removed 3 bases at V and 3 bases at J, leaving 1 base unmatched. CDR3 length: 15 residues. The CDR3 DNA follows: TGTGCCAGCAGCTTGGGGACTAGCGGCTACAATGAGCAGTTCTTC. Its protein is CASSLGTSGYNEQFF.

V and J are TRBV5-1 and TRBJ2-3, with 13 bases aligning to TRBD2. There are 17 residues in the CDR3. Germline V gives CDR1 SGHRS, CDR2 YFSETQ. Unmatched junction bases numbered 6, after V lost 4 bases and J lost 1 base. CDR3 residues: CASSTGLAGRGTDTQYF. The DNA for the CDR3 is TGCGCCAGCAGCACGGGACTAGCGGGAAGGGGCACAGATACGCAGTATTTT.

The chain employs TRBV12-2 and TRBJ2-3; the table names TRBD2, a call not compared with the DNA. TRBV12-2 is recorded as a pseudogene. This CDR3 has 17 residues. The CDR3 is CASRLEIDGTSTDTQYF. CDR3 nucleotides: TGTGCAAGTCGCTTAGAGATAGATGGGACTAGCACAGATACGCAGTATTTT.